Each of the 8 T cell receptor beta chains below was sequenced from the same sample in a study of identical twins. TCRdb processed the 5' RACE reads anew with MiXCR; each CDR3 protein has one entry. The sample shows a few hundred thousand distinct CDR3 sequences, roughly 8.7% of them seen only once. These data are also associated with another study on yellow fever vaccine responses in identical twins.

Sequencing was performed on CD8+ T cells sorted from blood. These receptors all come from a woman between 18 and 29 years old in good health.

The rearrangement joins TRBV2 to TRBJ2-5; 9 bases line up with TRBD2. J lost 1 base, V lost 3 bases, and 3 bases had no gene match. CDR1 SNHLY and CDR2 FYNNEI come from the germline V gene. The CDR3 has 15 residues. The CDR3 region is CASSDFSGGQETQYF. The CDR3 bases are TGTGCCAGCAGTGACTTTAGCGGGGGCCAAGAGACCCAGTACTTC. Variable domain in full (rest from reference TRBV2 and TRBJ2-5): EPEVTQTPSHQVTQMGQEVILRCVPISNHLYFYWYRQILGQKVEFLVSFYNNEISEKSEIFDDQFSVERPDGSNFTLKIRSTKLEDSAMYFCASSDFSGGQETQYFGPGTRLLVL.

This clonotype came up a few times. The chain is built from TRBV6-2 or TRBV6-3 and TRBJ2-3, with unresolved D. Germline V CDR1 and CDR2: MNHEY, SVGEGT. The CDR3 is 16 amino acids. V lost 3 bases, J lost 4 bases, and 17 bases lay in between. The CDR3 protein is CASSYSLESSPDTQYF. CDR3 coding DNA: TGTGCCAGCAGTTATTCTTTGGAGTCCTCGCCAGATACGCAGTATTTT.

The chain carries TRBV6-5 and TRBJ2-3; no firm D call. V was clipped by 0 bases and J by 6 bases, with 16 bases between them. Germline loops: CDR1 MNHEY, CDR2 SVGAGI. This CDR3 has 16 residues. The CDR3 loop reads CASSYSGASLRDTQYF. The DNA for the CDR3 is TGTGCCAGCAGTTACTCGGGTGCGTCCCTCCGGGATACGCAGTATTTT.

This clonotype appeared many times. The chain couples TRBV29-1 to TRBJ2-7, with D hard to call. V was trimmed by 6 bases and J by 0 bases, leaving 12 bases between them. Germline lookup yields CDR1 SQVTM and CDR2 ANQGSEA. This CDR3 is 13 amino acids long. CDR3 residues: CSVVTFISYEQYF. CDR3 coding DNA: TGCAGCGTAGTGACATTCATCTCCTACGAGCAGTACTTC.

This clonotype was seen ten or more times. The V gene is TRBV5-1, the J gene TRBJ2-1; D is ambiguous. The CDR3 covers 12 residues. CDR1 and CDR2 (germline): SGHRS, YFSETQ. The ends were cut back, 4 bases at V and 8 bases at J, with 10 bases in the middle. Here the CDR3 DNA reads TGCGCCAGCAGCCCCCCTACTTATGAGCAGTTCTTC. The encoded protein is CASSPPTYEQFF. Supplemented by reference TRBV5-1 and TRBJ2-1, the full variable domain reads KAGVTQTPRYLIKTRGQQVTLSCSPISGHRSVSWYQQTPGQGLQFLFEYFSETQRNKGNFPGRFSGRQFSNSRSEMNVSTLELGDSALYLCASSPPTYEQFFGPGTRLTVL.

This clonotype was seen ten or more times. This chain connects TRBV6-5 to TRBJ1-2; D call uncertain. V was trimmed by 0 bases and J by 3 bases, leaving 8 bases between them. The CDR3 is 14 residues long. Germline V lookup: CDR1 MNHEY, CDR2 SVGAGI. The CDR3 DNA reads TGTGCCAGCAGTTACTCCCTACAGTACTATGGCTACACCTTC. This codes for CASSYSLQYYGYTF.

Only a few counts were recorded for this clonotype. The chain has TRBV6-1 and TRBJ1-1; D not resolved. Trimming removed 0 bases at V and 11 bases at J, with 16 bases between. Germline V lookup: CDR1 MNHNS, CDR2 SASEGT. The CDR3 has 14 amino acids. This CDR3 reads CASSEAAPLTEAFF. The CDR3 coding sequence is TGTGCCAGCAGTGAAGCGGCCCCCTTAACGGAGGCTTTCTTT.

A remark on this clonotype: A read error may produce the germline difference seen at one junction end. The CDR3 nucleotides read TGCTGTGCTGATGGGGGGACGGAAGATACCAGCTCCTACGAGCAGTACTTC. This codes for CCADGGTEDTSSYEQYF. This rearrangement joins TRBV20-1 to TRBJ2-7; D is perhaps TRBD2 (6 bases). Germline CDR1 and CDR2: DFQATT and SNEGSKA (reference sequence). The CDR3 totals 17 residues.